This paragraph covers one TCR beta chain sequence. The data are from a study of B cell selection in AIRE deficiency. Trimming at V came to 6 bases and at J to 2 bases, leaving 3 bases not matched to a gene. The CDR3 sequence is 13 residues long. Per the germline V gene, CDR1 is SNHLY and CDR2 is FYNNEI. Regulatory T cells were sorted as CD4+CD25hiCD127low/negative cells. Generated by immunoSEQ multiplex PCR, the TCRdb table keeps only in-frame clones and is missing some. The sample shows about 18,000 clones, 85% to 95% of them seen only once. Sequenced sample: CD4+CD25+ Tregs sorted from PBMCs. The chain uses TRBV2 and TRBJ1-2; 7 bases line up with TRBD1. This sequence originates from a human donor in good health. The CDR3 is CASRPTGNYGYTF. CDR3 DNA: TGTGCCAGCAGGCCGACAGGGAACTATGGCTACACCTTC.